This TCR beta chain was sequenced in a study of monozygotic twins with inflammatory bowel disease. General study results and limits: IBD patients displayed reduced TCRbeta diversity (inverse Simpson) when set against healthy co-twins. Telling apart the different T cell subtypes was not possible.

This CDR3 is built from 15 residues. Germline V gene sequence: CDR1 MNHNS, CDR2 SASEGT. Investigators made cDNA in eight separate reactions per sample. From the 5' RACE reads, TCRdb lists one entry per CDR3 protein and no DNA. In all, the sample yields 200,000 to 250,000 distinct CDR3 sequences. To note about this clonotype: Its antigen is not known.

The V call is TRBV6-1, the J call TRBJ2-7; as DNA is missing, the TRBD1 call by TCRdb cannot be tested. The sequence was collected from a human donor with ulcerative colitis or Crohn's disease, or a healthy co-twin of an affected twin (not recorded which). The sample comprised blood. The CDR3 spells CASSHRGEGVIEQYF.